The following is a T cell receptor (beta chain) sequence with its context. What it binds is unknown. This sample was included in a study of graft-versus-host responses after intestinal transplantation. General study findings and limits: Researchers found GvH clones in recipient marrow, and some showed up first in ileum or blood. Across patients carrying graft-donor T cell macrochimerism, allografts held high graft-versus-host to host-versus-graft clonal ratios. Peak levels of circulating GvH clones tracked with early post-transplant HvG declines.

The CDR3 runs to 16 residues. V dropped 0 bases and J dropped 6; count of bases not matched to a gene: 7. Germline V gives CDR1 SGHRS, CDR2 YFSETQ. Profiling relied on immunoSEQ multiplex PCR, and the TCRdb table lists in-frame clones only, not all of them. The table shows about 110,000 clones, with about 93% occurring only once. The source was unstimulated CD8+ T cells sorted from spleen or lymph node cells, collected before intestinal transplant. The source of this sequence is a human donor who received an intestinal transplant. The chain joins TRBV5-1 to TRBJ2-3; 10 nucleotides match TRBD2. The CDR3 protein is CASSLASSGRRDTQYF. The CDR3 DNA reads as TGCGCCAGCAGCTTGGCCTCTAGCGGGAGAAGGGATACGCAGTATTTT.